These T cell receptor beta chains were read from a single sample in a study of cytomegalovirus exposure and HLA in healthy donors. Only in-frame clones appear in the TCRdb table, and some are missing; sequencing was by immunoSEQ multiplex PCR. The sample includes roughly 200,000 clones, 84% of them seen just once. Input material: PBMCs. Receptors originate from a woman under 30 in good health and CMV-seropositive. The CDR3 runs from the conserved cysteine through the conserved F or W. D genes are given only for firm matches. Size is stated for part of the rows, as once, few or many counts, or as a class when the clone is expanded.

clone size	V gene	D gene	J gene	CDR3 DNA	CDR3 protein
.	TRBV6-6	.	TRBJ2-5	TGTGCCGGAAAGACTACTCCGGGAGAGACCCAGTACTTC	CAGKTTPGETQYF
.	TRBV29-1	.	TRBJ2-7	TGCAGCGTTGTTGGGGAAGGTGGGGCCTACTACGAGCAGTACTTC	CSVVGEGGAYYEQYF
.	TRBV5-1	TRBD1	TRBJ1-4	TGCGCCAGCAGCCCGGGGGACAGGGGCTTCGCAACTAATGAAAAACTGTTTTTT	CASSPGDRGFATNEKLFF
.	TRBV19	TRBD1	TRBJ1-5	TGTGCCAGCAGTGCTTCGGGGGCAGGGGGACAGCCCCAGCATTTT	CASSASGAGGQPQHF
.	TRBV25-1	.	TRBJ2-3	TGTGCCAGCAGTGCCTCTAGCACAGATACGCAGTATTTT	CASSASSTDTQYF
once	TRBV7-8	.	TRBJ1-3	TGTGCCAGCAGCTTGGGGACTGGGCCAGGCTCTGGAAACACCATATATTTT	CASSLGTGPGSGNTIYF
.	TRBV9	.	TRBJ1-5	TGTGCCAGCAGCGTTAATACAGATCAGCCCCAGCATTTT	CASSVNTDQPQHF
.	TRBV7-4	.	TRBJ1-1	TGTGCCAGCAGCGTGACTCCTGCGGGGAGCACTGAAGCTTTCTTT	CASSVTPAGSTEAFF
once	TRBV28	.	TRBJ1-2	TGTGCCAGCAGTCTCCCGGGGGTTGGCTACACCTTC	CASSLPGVGYTF
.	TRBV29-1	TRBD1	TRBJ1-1	TGCAGCTCTGAAACATCGACAGGGTACGTCGGTGAAGCTTTCTTT	CSSETSTGYVGEAFF
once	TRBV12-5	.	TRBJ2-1	TGTGCTAGTGGTTTGCCCCCCAACACTGAGCAGTTCTTC	CASGLPPNTEQFF
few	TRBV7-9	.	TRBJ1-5	TGTGCCAGCAGCTTAGGAGGCCAGGGTGGGCCCCAGCATTTT	CASSLGGQGGPQHF
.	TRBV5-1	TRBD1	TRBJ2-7	TGCGCCAGCAGCCCTACGGGACAGGCCCTCGAGCACGAGCAGTACTTC	CASSPTGQALEHEQYF
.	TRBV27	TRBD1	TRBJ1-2	TGTGCCAGCAGTCTCGGGACAGGGCATGGCTACACCTTC	CASSLGTGHGYTF
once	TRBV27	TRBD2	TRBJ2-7	TGTGCCAGCAGGACACTAGCGGGGTTCCACGAGCAGTACTTC	CASRTLAGFHEQYF